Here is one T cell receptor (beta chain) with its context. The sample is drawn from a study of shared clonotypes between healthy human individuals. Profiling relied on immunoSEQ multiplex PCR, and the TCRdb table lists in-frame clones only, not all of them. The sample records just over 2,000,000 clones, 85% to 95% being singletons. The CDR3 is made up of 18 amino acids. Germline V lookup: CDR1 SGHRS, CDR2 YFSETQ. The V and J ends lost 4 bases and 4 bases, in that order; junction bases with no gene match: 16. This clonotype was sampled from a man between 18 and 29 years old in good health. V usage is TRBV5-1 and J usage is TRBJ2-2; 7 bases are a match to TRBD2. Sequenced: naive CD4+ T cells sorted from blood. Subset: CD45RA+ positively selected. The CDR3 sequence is CASSLGRAGIGVTGELFF. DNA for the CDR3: TGCGCCAGCAGCCTTGGTCGAGCGGGAATCGGCGTCACCGGGGAGCTGTTTTTT. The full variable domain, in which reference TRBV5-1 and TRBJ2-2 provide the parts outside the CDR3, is KAGVTQTPRYLIKTRGQQVTLSCSPISGHRSVSWYQQTPGQGLQFLFEYFSETQRNKGNFPGRFSGRQFSNSRSEMNVSTLELGDSALYLCASSLGRAGIGVTGELFFGEGSRLTVL.